This T cell receptor beta chain was profiled in a study of stem cell transplantation in POMP-related autoinflammatory disease. Study-wide points: Patients with PRAID showed a restricted number of unique TRB V-J gene pairings.

Details on this clone: The antigen remains unidentified.

Profiling relied on immunoSEQ multiplex PCR, and the TCRdb table lists in-frame clones only, not all of them. The data contain fewer than 30,000 clones, approximately 78% of them singletons. The CDR3 extends over 14 amino acids. Germline CDR1 is MNHEY and CDR2 is SMNVEV (reference sequence). After removal of 2 bases from V and 4 bases from J, the junction contained 4 bases not matched to a gene. This sequence originates from a human donor with POMP-related autoinflammation and immune dysregulation (PRAID). Sequencing used CD4+ T cells from PBMCs, obtained before stem cell transplantation. This chain links TRBV27 with TRBJ2-7, with TRBD2 identical over 8 bases. This CDR3 reads CASSLGPGGYEQYF. CDR3 in DNA: TGTGCCAGCAGTTTAGGTCCGGGAGGGTACGAGCAGTACTTC.